The 7 T cell receptor beta chains below were found in one sample sequenced in a study of shared clonotypes between healthy human individuals. Sequenced by immunoSEQ multiplex PCR; TCRdb stores in-frame clones only, minus some. The data show around 580,000 clones, 95% to 98% seen once. CD45RO-negative cells were positively selected for CCR7, leaving out terminally differentiated effector memory CD45RA+ cells. What was sequenced was naive CD8+ T cells sorted from blood. Source of these receptors: a man aged 25 to 45 in good health.

The V and J genes are TRBV10-3 and TRBJ1-1; unclear D gene. V was shortened by 6 bases and J by 1 base, with 21 bases between the two germline ends. Germline V gene lookup returns CDR1 ENHRY and CDR2 SYGVKD. The length of the CDR3 is 17 residues. CDR3 nucleotides: TGTGCCATCAGCTCTTTCGCTCCCCTGGGGAAGAACACTGAAGCTTTCTTT. This encodes CAISSFAPLGKNTEAFF.

The CDR3 sequence: CASSSGPGTSYNEQFF. The DNA of the CDR3 is TGTGCCAGCAGTTCAGGCCCCGGGACTAGCTACAATGAGCAGTTCTTC. The chain joins TRBV27 to TRBJ2-1, with 8 bases aligning to TRBD2. Trimming removed 4 bases from V and 3 bases from J; junction bases left unmatched: 8. The CDR3 runs to 16 residues. Germline CDR1 reads MNHEY; CDR2 reads SMNVEV (reference sequence).

The chain employs TRBV6-1 and TRBJ2-1; D is unresolved. Trimming removed 1 base at V and 0 bases at J, with 7 bases between. CDR3 size: 15 residues. Germline CDR1 MNHNS, CDR2 SASEGT. For the CDR3, the DNA is TGTGCCAGCAGTGAAGGGTCTAGCTCCTACAATGAGCAGTTCTTC. Its translation: CASSEGSSSYNEQFF.

V is TRBV28 and J is TRBJ2-7; D is ambiguous. This CDR3 is built from 17 residues. V lost 4 bases, J lost 0 bases, and 19 bases lay in between. Germline CDR1 reads MDHEN; CDR2 reads SYDVKM. Written as DNA, the CDR3 is TGTGCCAGCAGTTGGTCGGCGTTCCAGCGCACCTCCTACGAGCAGTACTTC. It translates to CASSWSAFQRTSYEQYF.

V and J are TRBV29-1 and TRBJ2-4; TRBD1 or TRBD2 may be the D gene (6 bases each). V dropped 1 base and J dropped 8 bases, with 21 bases sitting between them. Germline CDR1 and CDR2: SQVTM and ANQGSEA. This CDR3 comprises 16 residues. CDR3 in amino acids: CSVEGKGGEKEDIQYF. The CDR3 coding sequence is TGCAGCGTTGAAGGGAAGGGGGGAGAGAAAGAGGACATTCAGTACTTC. Using reference TRBV29-1 and TRBJ2-4 for the parts outside the CDR3, the full variable domain is SAVISQKPSRDICQRGTSLTIQCQVDSQVTMMFWYRQQPGQSLTLIATANQGSEATYESGFVIDKFPISRPNLTFSTLTVSNMSPEDSSIYLCSVEGKGGEKEDIQYFGAGTRLSVL.

The genes are TRBV7-8 and TRBJ2-7; the match to TRBD1 covers 7 bases. The CDR3 loop spans 14 amino acids. After removal of 5 bases from V and 4 bases from J, the junction contained 8 bases not matched to a gene. Germline V gene data show CDR1 as SGHVS and CDR2 as FQNEAQ. The CDR3 sequence: CASSQTGASYEQYF. The CDR3 DNA sequence: TGTGCCAGCAGCCAAACAGGGGCTTCATACGAGCAGTACTTC. The complete variable domain, with remaining parts taken from reference TRBV7-8 and TRBJ2-7, reads GAGVSQSPRYKVAKRGQDVALRCDPISGHVSLFWYQQALGQGPEFLTYFQNEAQLDKSGLPSDRFFAERPEGSVSTLKIQRTQQEDSAVYLCASSQTGASYEQYFGPGTRLTVT.

The rearrangement joins TRBV21-1 to TRBJ2-7. TRBV21-1 corresponds to a pseudogene. The CDR3 is 20 amino acids. DNA of the CDR3: TGTGCCAGCAGCACACTTTATTCCGGCCCCCAGGACCTCCTGTCCTACGAGCAGTACTTC. Translating gives CASSTLYSGPQDLLSYEQYF.